Following are 4 T cell receptor beta chains from one sample sequenced in a study of blood T cell repertoires in COVID-19 (dated by TCRdb to the early 2020s). The receptor library was made with the immunoSEQ multiplex PCR assay. The immuneACCESS repertoire file appears here via TCRdb, limited to in-frame rearrangements. These files lack a portion of the clones; in checked studies, under half of the deficit traces to unresolved V genes, and the cause of the others is not known. This sample lists roughly 280,000 clones; around nine tenths were detected once. The biggest ten clones account for approximately 9.7% of the sample. Sequenced input: peripheral blood. Receptor source: a middle-aged man with active or convalescent COVID-19.

The chain has TRBV15 and TRBJ1-4; no clear D gene. V lost 2 bases, J lost 8 bases, and 9 bases lay in between. This CDR3 region has 13 residues. Germline-derived CDR1 and CDR2 are LNHNV and YYDKDF (reference sequence). The CDR3: CATSRQASEKLFF. The CDR3 DNA is TGTGCCACCAGCAGACAGGCATCCGAAAAACTGTTTTTT.

The gene calls are TRBV27 and TRBJ1-4, with D possibly TRBD1 on 6 matching bases. Per germline, CDR1 MNHEY and CDR2 SMNVEV (reference sequence). Trimming left V 2 bases short and J 10 bases short, with 8 bases between. The CDR3 has 12 amino acids. DNA of the CDR3: TGTGCCAGCAGTTTACTAGGGGGAAAACTGTTTTTT. This gives the protein CASSLLGGKLFF. Supplemented by reference TRBV27 and TRBJ1-4, the full variable domain reads EAQVTQNPRYLITVTGKKLTVTCSQNMNHEYMSWYRQDPGLGLRQIYYSMNVEVTDKGDVPEGYKVSRKEKRNFPLILESPSPNQTSLYFCASSLLGGKLFFGSGTQLSVL.

V and J are TRBV3-1 (or the pseudogene TRBV3-2) and TRBJ2-1; TRBD2 matches 9 bases. The CDR3 is 16 residues long. Germline V lookup: CDR1 LGHDT, CDR2 YNNKEL (reference sequence). The J segment lost 1 base and the V segment lost 1 base, leaving 2 bases of the junction unmatched. CDR3 protein: CASSQVAGASYNEQFF. CDR3 in DNA: TGTGCCAGCAGCCAAGTAGCGGGAGCGTCCTACAATGAGCAGTTCTTC.

This rearrangement joins TRBV5-1 to TRBJ2-1, with D maybe TRBD1 (6 bases). The CDR3 extends over 15 amino acids. Trimming took off 2 bases at V and 3 bases at J, with 12 bases between the two ends. Germline V gene sequence: CDR1 SGHRS, CDR2 YFSETQ. CDR3: CASSLLGDNYNEQFF. The CDR3 DNA is TGCGCCAGCAGCTTACTCGGGGACAACTACAATGAGCAGTTCTTC. Full variable domain (rest looked up from reference TRBV5-1 and TRBJ2-1): KAGVTQTPRYLIKTRGQQVTLSCSPISGHRSVSWYQQTPGQGLQFLFEYFSETQRNKGNFPGRFSGRQFSNSRSEMNVSTLELGDSALYLCASSLLGDNYNEQFFGPGTRLTVL.